This TCR beta chain was sequenced in a study of blood T cells in healthy people across ages. The authors ran a second PCR of about 6 to 11 cycles using a sample-barcoded 5' primer and a J-beta primer mix. Each CDR3 protein is one row after TCRdb ran MiXCR on the 5' RACE reads. The profile shows 600,000 or so distinct CDR3 sequences, around a fifth of them singletons. This receptor was taken from a man aged 65-85 years in good health. Sequencing used blood.

The CDR3 loop reads CASIEAGTGGRKEQFF. DNA for the CDR3: TGCGCCAGCATCGAGGCCGGGACAGGGGGTCGGAAAGAGCAGTTCTTC. This rearrangement joins TRBV5-1 to TRBJ2-5; 11 bases are a match to TRBD1. The end of the DNA aligns better with TRBJ2-1, so the J call may be wrong. This CDR3 has 16 amino acids. Per the germline V gene, CDR1 is SGHRS and CDR2 is YFSETQ.